This TCR beta chain came from a study of cytomegalovirus exposure and HLA in healthy donors. It was with 60 Vbeta and 13 Jbeta primers that the PCR ran. Measured with immunoSEQ multiplex PCR; TCRdb has only the in-frame clones, and not every one. The sample table includes under 100,000 clones. This CDR3 is 17 amino acids long. Trimming took off 4 bases at V and 2 bases at J, with 21 bases between the two ends. CDR1 is SGHRS, CDR2 YFSETQ, per germline. This sequence joins TRBV5-1 and TRBJ2-5; D may be TRBD2 (7 bases). This TCR was sampled from a woman in her 30s in good health and CMV-seronegative. The source material was PBMCs. Here the CDR3 DNA reads TGCGCCAGCAGCCCACAAGGGGGGGGGCTGCAGCAAGAGACCCAGTACTTC. Protein product: CASSPQGGGLQQETQYF.